These 12 T cell receptor beta chains share one sample of origin, sequenced in a study of blood T cell repertoires in COVID-19. Using immunoSEQ multiplex PCR, the repertoire was profiled, and TCRdb retains in-frame clones only, with some absent. The sample has roughly 110,000 clones, 75% to 90% seen once. The sample consisted of peripheral blood. The receptors were sampled from a man between 70 and 80 years old with acute or convalescent COVID-19.

The chain employs TRBV29-1 and TRBJ1-1, with 11 bases aligning to TRBD1. Germline V lookup: CDR1 SQVTM, CDR2 ANQGSEA. The V and J ends lost 3 bases and 4 bases, in that order; junction bases with no gene match: 4. The CDR3 spans 14 residues. CDR3 region: CSVDRTGGGTEAFF. The CDR3 DNA sequence: TGCAGCGTTGACCGGACAGGGGGCGGCACTGAAGCTTTCTTT.

This chain connects TRBV6-5 to TRBJ2-1, with 8 bases fitting TRBD1. This CDR3 contains 15 residues. Germline CDR1 MNHEY, CDR2 SVGAGI. The trim removed 7 bases at V and 0 bases at J, leaving 5 bases unmatched. The CDR3 coding sequence is TGTGCCAGCATGTCCACAGGGGGCTCCTACAATGAGCAGTTCTTC. It is translated as CASMSTGGSYNEQFF.

The gene calls are TRBV23-1 and TRBJ1-5; D may be TRBD1 (5 bases). TRBV23-1 is assigned to the ORF class and has an uncertain function. Trimming pared 4 bases from V and 5 bases from J, leaving 27 bases between. This CDR3 comprises 19 residues. This chain's CDR3 is CASSLPTGTEGRKYQPQHF. The CDR3 DNA reads TGCGCCAGCAGTCTCCCGACCGGGACGGAAGGGAGGAAATATCAGCCCCAGCATTTT.

This clone is a singleton in its sample. The chain combines TRBV29-1 with TRBJ1-4; possible D gene TRBD1, 5 bases. Per the germline V gene, CDR1 is SQVTM and CDR2 is ANQGSEA. Trimming took off 1 base at V and 8 bases at J, with 11 bases between the two ends. The length of the CDR3 is 13 residues. CDR3 sequence: CSVEGRGREKLFF. Here the CDR3 DNA reads TGCAGCGTTGAAGGGAGGGGACGAGAAAAACTGTTTTTT.

The chain couples TRBV18 to TRBJ1-3, with 8 positions matching TRBD1. The CDR3 length is 18 residues. With 2 bases clipped from V and 0 bases from J, the junction kept 9 bases outside the gene matches. The germline V gene encodes CDR1 KGHSH and CDR2 LQKENI. CDR3 DNA sequence: TGTGCCAGCTCACCAAGATCCGGGACAGGATCCTCTGGAAACACCATATATTTT. Translation: CASSPRSGTGSSGNTIYF.

The chain is built from TRBV21-1 and TRBJ1-5; the D segment call TRBD1 is taken from the table without a DNA check. TRBV21-1 is an annotated pseudogene. The CDR3 sequence is 19 residues long. In DNA, the CDR3 is TGTGCCAGCAGCGCACCAAACACGGGACAGGGCACTAACAATCAGCCCCAGCATTTT. This sequence encodes CASSAPNTGQGTNNQPQHF.

This clone was observed a single time. The chain links TRBV5-1 to TRBJ2-3, with 8 bases identical to TRBD2. The V and J ends lost 3 bases and 3 bases, in that order; junction bases with no gene match: 12. Germline CDR1 reads SGHRS; CDR2 reads YFSETQ. The CDR3 totals 17 residues. The CDR3 region has the DNA TGCGCCAGCAGCTCTAGCCTACTTAGCGGGAAAACAGATACGCAGTATTTT. This sequence encodes CASSSSLLSGKTDTQYF.

The chain is built from TRBV7-8 and TRBJ2-2; TRBD1 matches 8 bases. With 4 bases clipped from V and 7 bases from J, the junction kept 8 bases outside the gene matches. The CDR3 totals 15 residues. Germline CDR1 is SGHVS and CDR2 is FQNEAQ. Here the CDR3 reads CASSSGQVTNGELFF. DNA of the CDR3: TGTGCCAGCAGCTCGGGACAGGTTACAAACGGGGAGCTGTTTTTT.

V gene TRBV21-1 combines with J gene TRBJ2-1; the DNA was not compared with TRBD2, the D call given in the table. TRBV21-1 is a pseudogene segment. The CDR3 consists of 15 residues. Here the CDR3 reads CASSKYLPRADEQFF. Here the CDR3 DNA reads TGTGCCAGCAGCAAATACCTACCCCGAGCCGATGAGCAGTTCTTC.

The V and J genes are TRBV5-1 and TRBJ2-2; possible D gene TRBD1, 6 bases. V was cut by 5 bases and J by 1 base, with 15 bases left in between. Germline values: CDR1 SGHRS, CDR2 YFSETQ. The length of the CDR3 is 16 residues. CDR3 in DNA: TGCGCCAGCAGACCCGGACAGACCGTGAACACCGGGGAGCTGTTTTTT. This gives the protein CASRPGQTVNTGELFF.

The chain couples TRBV6-5 to TRBJ1-4, with 9 bases aligning to TRBD1. From germline, CDR1 is MNHEY and CDR2 SVGAGI. V lost 5 bases, J lost 8 bases, and 9 bases stayed unmatched. The CDR3 loop spans 15 amino acids. The CDR3 here is CASSPTGTGREKLFF. For the CDR3, the DNA is TGTGCCAGCAGTCCCACCGGGACAGGGAGGGAAAAACTGTTTTTT.

The sample holds one count of this clone. The V gene is TRBV4-2, the J gene TRBJ1-2, with D hard to call. The CDR3 contains 13 residues. The germline gives CDR1 LGHNA, CDR2 YNFKEQ. V shed 0 bases and J shed 7 bases, with 9 bases lying between them. DNA for the CDR3: TGTGCCAGCAGCCAAGATTCCGGGGTTGGCTACACCTTC. This gives the protein CASSQDSGVGYTF.